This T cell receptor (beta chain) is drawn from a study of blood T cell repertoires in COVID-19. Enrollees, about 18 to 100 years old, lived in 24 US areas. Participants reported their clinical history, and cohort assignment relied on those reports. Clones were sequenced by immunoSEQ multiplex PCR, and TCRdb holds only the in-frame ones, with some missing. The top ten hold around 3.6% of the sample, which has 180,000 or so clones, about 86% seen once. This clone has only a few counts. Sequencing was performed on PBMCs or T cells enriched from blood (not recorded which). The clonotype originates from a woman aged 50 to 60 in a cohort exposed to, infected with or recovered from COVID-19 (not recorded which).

CDR3 DNA: TGTGCCAGCAGCGTAGATATTAGCGGTCTCAGCTCCTACAATGAGCAGTTCTTC. Translated: CASSVDISGLSSYNEQFF. The chain uses TRBV9 and TRBJ2-1, with a possible D match to TRBD2 (6 bases). The CDR3 extends over 18 amino acids. From germline, CDR1 is SGDLS and CDR2 YYNGEE. The germline V and J ends were trimmed by 0 bases and 0 bases, with 16 bases remaining between them.